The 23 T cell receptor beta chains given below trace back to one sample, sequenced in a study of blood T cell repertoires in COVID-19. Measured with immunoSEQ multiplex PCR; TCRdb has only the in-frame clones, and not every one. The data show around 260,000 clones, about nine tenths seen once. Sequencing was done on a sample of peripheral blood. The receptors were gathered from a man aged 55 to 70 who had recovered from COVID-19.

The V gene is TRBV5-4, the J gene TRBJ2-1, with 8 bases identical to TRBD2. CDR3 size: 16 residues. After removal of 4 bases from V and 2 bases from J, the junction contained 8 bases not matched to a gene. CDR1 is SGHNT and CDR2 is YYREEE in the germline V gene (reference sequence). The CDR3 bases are TGTGCCAGCAGCGGAACTAGCGGTATCACCTACAATGAGCAGTTCTTC. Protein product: CASSGTSGITYNEQFF.

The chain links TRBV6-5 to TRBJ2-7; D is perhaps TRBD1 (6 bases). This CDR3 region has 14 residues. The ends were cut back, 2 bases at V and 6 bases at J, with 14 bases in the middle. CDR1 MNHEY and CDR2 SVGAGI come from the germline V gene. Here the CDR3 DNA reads TGTGCCAGCAGTTACGGGCGAGGGGGTAGCGAGCAGTACTTC. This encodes CASSYGRGGSEQYF.

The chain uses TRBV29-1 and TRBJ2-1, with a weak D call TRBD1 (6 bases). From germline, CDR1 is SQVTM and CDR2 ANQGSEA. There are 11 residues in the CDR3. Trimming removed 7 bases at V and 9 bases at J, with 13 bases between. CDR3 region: CSAYTGTEQFF. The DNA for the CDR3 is TGCAGCGCCTACACAGGGACTGAGCAGTTCTTC.

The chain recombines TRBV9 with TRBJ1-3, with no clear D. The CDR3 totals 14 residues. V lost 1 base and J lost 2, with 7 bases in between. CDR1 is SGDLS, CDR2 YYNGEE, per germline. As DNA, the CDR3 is TGTGCCAGCAGCGTACGGGGTCCTGGAAACACCATATATTTT. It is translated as CASSVRGPGNTIYF.

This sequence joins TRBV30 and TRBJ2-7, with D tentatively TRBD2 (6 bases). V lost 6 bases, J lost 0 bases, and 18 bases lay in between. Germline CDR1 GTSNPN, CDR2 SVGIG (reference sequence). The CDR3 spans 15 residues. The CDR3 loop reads CACRGWAGSSYEQYF. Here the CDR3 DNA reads TGTGCCTGTCGGGGGTGGGCAGGTAGCTCCTACGAGCAGTACTTC.

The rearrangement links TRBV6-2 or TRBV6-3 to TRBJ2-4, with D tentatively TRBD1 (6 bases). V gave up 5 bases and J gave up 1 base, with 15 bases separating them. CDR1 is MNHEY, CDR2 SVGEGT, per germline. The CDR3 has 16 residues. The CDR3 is CASSRIRDTAKNIQYF. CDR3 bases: TGTGCCAGCAGTAGGATCCGGGACACCGCCAAAAACATTCAGTACTTC.

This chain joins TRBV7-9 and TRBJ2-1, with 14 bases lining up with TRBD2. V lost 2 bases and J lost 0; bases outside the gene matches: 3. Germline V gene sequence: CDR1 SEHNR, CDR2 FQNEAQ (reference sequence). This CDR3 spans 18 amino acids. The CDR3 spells CASSLIGLAGGSYNEQFF. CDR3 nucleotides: TGTGCCAGCAGCTTAATTGGACTAGCGGGGGGCTCCTACAATGAGCAGTTCTTC.

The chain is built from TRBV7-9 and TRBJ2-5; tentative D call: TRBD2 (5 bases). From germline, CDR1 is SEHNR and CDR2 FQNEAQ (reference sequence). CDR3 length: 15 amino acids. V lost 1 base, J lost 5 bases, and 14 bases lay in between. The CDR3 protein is CASSLVEGPVETQYF. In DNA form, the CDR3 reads TGTGCCAGCAGCTTAGTAGAGGGCCCGGTGGAGACCCAGTACTTC.

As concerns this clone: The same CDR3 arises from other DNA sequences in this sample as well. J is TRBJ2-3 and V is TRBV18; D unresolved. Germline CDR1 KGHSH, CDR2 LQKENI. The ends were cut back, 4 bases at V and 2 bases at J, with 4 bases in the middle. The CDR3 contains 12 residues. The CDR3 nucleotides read TGTGCCAGCTCACACTACACAGATACGCAGTATTTT. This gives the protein CASSHYTDTQYF.

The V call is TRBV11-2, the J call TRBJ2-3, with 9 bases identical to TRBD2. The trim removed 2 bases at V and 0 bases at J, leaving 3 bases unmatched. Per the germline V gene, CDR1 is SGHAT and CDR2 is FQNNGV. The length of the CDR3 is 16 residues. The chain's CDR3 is CASSLLAGGSTDTQYF. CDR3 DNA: TGTGCCAGCAGCTTATTGGCGGGGGGGAGCACAGATACGCAGTATTTT.

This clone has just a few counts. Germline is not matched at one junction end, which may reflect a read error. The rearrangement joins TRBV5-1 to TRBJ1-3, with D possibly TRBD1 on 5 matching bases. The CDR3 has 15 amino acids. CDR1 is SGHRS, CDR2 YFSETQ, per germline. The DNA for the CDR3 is TGCGCCAGCAGCTTAAGGGGCCAGGGCGACGCCCCCGTACATTTT. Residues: CASSLRGQGDAPVHF.

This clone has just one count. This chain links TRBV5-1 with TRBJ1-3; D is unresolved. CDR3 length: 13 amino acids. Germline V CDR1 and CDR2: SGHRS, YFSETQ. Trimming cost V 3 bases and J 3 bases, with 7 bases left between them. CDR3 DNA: TGCGCCAGCAGCTCACTCGATGGAAACACCATATATTTT. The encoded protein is CASSSLDGNTIYF. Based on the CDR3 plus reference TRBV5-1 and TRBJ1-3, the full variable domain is KAGVTQTPRYLIKTRGQQVTLSCSPISGHRSVSWYQQTPGQGLQFLFEYFSETQRNKGNFPGRFSGRQFSNSRSEMNVSTLELGDSALYLCASSSLDGNTIYFGEGSWLTVV.

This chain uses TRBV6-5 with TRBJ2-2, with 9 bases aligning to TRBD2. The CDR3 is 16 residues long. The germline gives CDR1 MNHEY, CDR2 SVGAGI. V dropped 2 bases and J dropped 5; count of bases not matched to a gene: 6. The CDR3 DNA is TGTGCCAGCAGTTACAGAGGCGGGGGGGGTACCGGGGAGCTGTTTTTT. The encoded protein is CASSYRGGGGTGELFF.

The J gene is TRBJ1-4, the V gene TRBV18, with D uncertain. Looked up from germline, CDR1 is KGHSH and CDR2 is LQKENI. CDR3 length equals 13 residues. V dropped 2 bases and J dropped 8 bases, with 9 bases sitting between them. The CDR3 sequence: CASSPGRGEKLFF. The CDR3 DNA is TGTGCCAGCTCACCAGGGCGGGGAGAAAAACTGTTTTTT.

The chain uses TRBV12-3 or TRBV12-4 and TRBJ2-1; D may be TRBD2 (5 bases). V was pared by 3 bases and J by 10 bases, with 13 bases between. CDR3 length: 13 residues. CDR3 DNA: TGTGCCAGCAGTTTTGCTGGAGCGGCGGAGCAGTTCTTC. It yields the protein CASSFAGAAEQFF.

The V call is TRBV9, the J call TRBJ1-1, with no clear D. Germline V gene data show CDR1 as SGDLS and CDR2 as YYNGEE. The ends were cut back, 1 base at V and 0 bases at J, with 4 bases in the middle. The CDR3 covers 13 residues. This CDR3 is CASSVQMNTEAFF. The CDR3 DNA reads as TGTGCCAGCAGCGTACAGATGAACACTGAAGCTTTCTTT.

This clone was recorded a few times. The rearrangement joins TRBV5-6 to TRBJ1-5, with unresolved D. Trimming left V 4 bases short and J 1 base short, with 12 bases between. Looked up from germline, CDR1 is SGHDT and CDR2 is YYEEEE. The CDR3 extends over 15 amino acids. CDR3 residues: CASSGYGASNQPQHF. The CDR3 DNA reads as TGTGCCAGCAGCGGGTACGGAGCAAGCAATCAGCCCCAGCATTTT.

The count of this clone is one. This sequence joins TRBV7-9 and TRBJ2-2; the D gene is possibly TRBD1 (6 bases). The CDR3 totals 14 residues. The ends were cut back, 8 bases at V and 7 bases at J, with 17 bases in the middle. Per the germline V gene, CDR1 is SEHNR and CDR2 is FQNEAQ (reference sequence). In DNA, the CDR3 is TGTGCCAGCTGGCAGGGGACGGTCTACGGGGAGCTGTTTTTT. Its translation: CASWQGTVYGELFF. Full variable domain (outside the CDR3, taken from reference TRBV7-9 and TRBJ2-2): DTGVSQNPRHKITKRGQNVTFRCDPISEHNRLYWYRQTLGQGPEFLTYFQNEAQLEKSRLLSDRFSAERPKGSFSTLEIQRTEQGDSAMYLCASWQGTVYGELFFGEGSRLTVL.

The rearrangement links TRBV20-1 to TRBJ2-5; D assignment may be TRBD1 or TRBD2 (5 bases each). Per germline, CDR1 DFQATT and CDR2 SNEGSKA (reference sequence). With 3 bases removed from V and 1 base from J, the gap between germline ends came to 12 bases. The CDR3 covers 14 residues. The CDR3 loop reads CSASSETAQETQYF. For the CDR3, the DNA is TGCAGTGCTAGTAGCGAGACAGCCCAAGAGACCCAGTACTTC.

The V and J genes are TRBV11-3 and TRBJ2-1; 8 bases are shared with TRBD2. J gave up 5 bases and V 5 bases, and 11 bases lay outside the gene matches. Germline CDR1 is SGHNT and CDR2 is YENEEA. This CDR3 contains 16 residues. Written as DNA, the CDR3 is TGTGCCAGCAGCAATGGTGGTACTAGCGGTGACAATGAGCAGTTCTTC. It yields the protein CASSNGGTSGDNEQFF.

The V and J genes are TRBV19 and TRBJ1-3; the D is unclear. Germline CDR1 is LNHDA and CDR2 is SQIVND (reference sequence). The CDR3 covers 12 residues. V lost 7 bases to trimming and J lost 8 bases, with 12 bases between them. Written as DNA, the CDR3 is TGTGCCAGTATGGCGGGCGGACACACCATATATTTT. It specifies CASMAGGHTIYF.

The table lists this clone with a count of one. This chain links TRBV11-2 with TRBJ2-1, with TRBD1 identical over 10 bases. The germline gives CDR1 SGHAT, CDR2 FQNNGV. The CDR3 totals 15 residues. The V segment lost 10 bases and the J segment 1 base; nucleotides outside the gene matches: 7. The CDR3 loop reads CATGDRGLSYNEQFF. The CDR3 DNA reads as TGTGCCACCGGGGACAGGGGATTGTCCTACAATGAGCAGTTCTTC.

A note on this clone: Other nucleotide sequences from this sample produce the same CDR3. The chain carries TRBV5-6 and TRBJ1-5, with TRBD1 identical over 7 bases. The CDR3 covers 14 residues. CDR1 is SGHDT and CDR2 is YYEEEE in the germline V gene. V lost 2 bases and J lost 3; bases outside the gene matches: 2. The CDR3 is CASSLQGINQPQHF. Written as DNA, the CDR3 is TGTGCCAGCAGCTTACAGGGGATCAATCAGCCCCAGCATTTT.